The next 27 T cell receptor beta chains were all read from a single sample in a study of CD8+ T cells in alopecia areata. The sequencing template was cDNA reverse transcribed from extracted RNA. Produced via immunoSEQ multiplex PCR; TCRdb's table is partial and in-frame only. The repertoire has approximately 150,000 clones, around 51% of them found once; the top ten carry around 1%. The sequences come from CD4+ T cells sorted from blood, collected at week 0. The receptor source for this set is a human donor with alopecia areata.

The rearrangement links TRBV30 to TRBJ2-2; perhaps TRBD2 as D (6 bases). The germline V gene encodes CDR1 GTSNPN and CDR2 SVGIG (reference sequence). The CDR3 extends over 14 amino acids. The V gene lost 7 bases and the J gene lost 2 bases, with 14 bases spanning the gap. CDR3 nucleotides: TGTGCCTCGAAACTAGCTCATAACACCGGGGAGCTGTTTTTT. Encoded protein: CASKLAHNTGELFF.

The chain carries TRBV2 and TRBJ2-2; D is unresolved. This CDR3 contains 11 residues. V shed 8 bases and J shed 8 bases, with 9 bases lying between them. Germline CDR1 SNHLY, CDR2 FYNNEI. DNA for the CDR3: TGTGCCAGCGGGAACCAAGGGGAGCTGTTTTTT. It encodes CASGNQGELFF.

V gene TRBV6-5 combines with J gene TRBJ2-1; 7 bases are a match to TRBD1. The CDR3 has 11 amino acids. The germline CDR1 and CDR2 sequences are MNHEY and SVGAGI. V gave up 6 bases and J gave up 9 bases; unmatched junction bases: 2. CDR3 residues: CASRNRGEQFF. The CDR3 DNA is TGTGCCAGCAGAAACAGGGGTGAGCAGTTCTTC.

This chain links TRBV29-1 with TRBJ1-1, with D maybe TRBD1 (6 bases). Looked up from germline, CDR1 is SQVTM and CDR2 is ANQGSEA. This CDR3 is built from 15 residues. Deletions cut 1 base from V and 0 bases from J, with 12 bases between. CDR3 DNA: TGCAGCGTTGAAGGGTGGGACACGCTGAACACTGAAGCTTTCTTT. Amino acids: CSVEGWDTLNTEAFF.

The chain has TRBV27 and TRBJ2-1, with 11 bases fitting TRBD2. The CDR3 length is 15 residues. Trimming at V came to 3 bases and at J to 9 bases, leaving 7 bases not matched to a gene. Germline CDR1 and CDR2: MNHEY and SMNVEV (reference sequence). The CDR3 DNA is TGTGCCAGCAGTTTTATAGCGGGAGGGCGGGGTGAGCAGTTCTTC. Residues: CASSFIAGGRGEQFF.

The chain links TRBV29-1 to TRBJ2-5; D remains unclear. The CDR3 consists of 13 residues. Germline CDR1 reads SQVTM; CDR2 reads ANQGSEA. V was trimmed by 4 bases and J by 3 bases, leaving 12 bases between them. The CDR3 sequence is CSVVPDLKETQYF. DNA for the CDR3: TGCAGCGTTGTCCCTGACTTGAAAGAGACCCAGTACTTC.

The chain recombines TRBV27 with TRBJ1-1; D not resolved. V was trimmed by 5 bases and J by 5 bases, leaving 12 bases between them. The CDR3 has 13 residues. In germline, CDR1 is MNHEY, CDR2 SMNVEV (reference sequence). The CDR3 region has the DNA TGTGCCAGCAGTACCCGACGTTCGACTGAAGCTTTCTTT. It codes for CASSTRRSTEAFF.

The gene calls are TRBV7-8 and TRBJ2-7; 7 bases are shared with TRBD2. The V segment lost 1 base and the J segment 0 bases; nucleotides outside the gene matches: 3. Germline loops: CDR1 SGHVS, CDR2 FQNEAQ. This CDR3 is 15 amino acids long. CDR3 in amino acids: CASSLERGFSYEQYF. The DNA of the CDR3 is TGTGCCAGCAGCTTAGAGCGGGGTTTCTCCTACGAGCAGTACTTC.

This clone was seen a handful of times. This chain uses TRBV19 with TRBJ2-2; D is perhaps TRBD2 (7 bases). This CDR3 comprises 15 residues. CDR1 is LNHDA, CDR2 SQIVND, per germline (reference sequence). V was cut by 10 bases and J by 2 bases, with 17 bases left in between. The CDR3 loop reads CATRGRDYNTGELFF. DNA of the CDR3: TGTGCCACCAGGGGACGGGACTATAACACCGGGGAGCTGTTTTTT.

This clone was detected only a few times. The genes are TRBV27 and TRBJ2-5; a weak D match, TRBD2 (6 bases). The CDR3 extends over 15 amino acids. The germline gives CDR1 MNHEY, CDR2 SMNVEV (reference sequence). Trimming removed 3 bases from V and 5 bases from J, with 16 bases in between. CDR3 region: CASSFIREMGETQYF. CDR3 bases: TGTGCCAGCAGTTTTATTCGGGAGATGGGGGAGACCCAGTACTTC.

J is TRBJ1-5 and V is TRBV18; D is unclear. The V and J ends lost 2 bases and 1 base respectively, with 6 bases between them. Germline V gene data show CDR1 as KGHSH and CDR2 as LQKENI. This CDR3 comprises 14 residues. Here the CDR3 reads CASSPTRSNQPQHF. The CDR3 DNA follows: TGTGCCAGCTCACCAACGCGGAGCAATCAGCCCCAGCATTTT.

This chain connects TRBV19 to TRBJ1-5, with 7 bases identical to TRBD1. Trimming cost V 0 bases and J 0 bases; bases outside gene matches: 2. In germline, CDR1 is LNHDA, CDR2 SQIVND (reference sequence). The CDR3 has 16 residues. The CDR3 DNA reads TGTGCCAGTAGTATAGACAGGGGGTATAGCAATCAGCCCCAGCATTTT. As protein: CASSIDRGYSNQPQHF.

This clone was detected a few times. The chain combines TRBV25-1 with TRBJ2-5; D perhaps matches TRBD1 (5 bases). Between the trimmed V and J ends, which lost 4 bases and 4 bases, there was a span of 10 bases. CDR3 size: 13 residues. Per the germline V gene, CDR1 is MGHDK and CDR2 is SYGVNS. The CDR3 DNA reads as TGTGCCAGCAGTGTGGGAAGGGGAGAGACCCAGTACTTC. Encoded protein: CASSVGRGETQYF.

The rearrangement links TRBV6-5 to TRBJ1-1, with TRBD1 matching over 7 bases. Trimming cost V 4 bases and J 1 base; bases outside gene matches: 0. The CDR3 spans 13 residues. Germline lookup yields CDR1 MNHEY and CDR2 SVGAGI. The CDR3 loop is CASSWDRNTEAFF. In nucleotides, the CDR3 is TGTGCCAGCAGTTGGGACAGGAACACTGAAGCTTTCTTT.

The chain recombines TRBV30 with TRBJ2-4; 8 bases agree with TRBD1. Trimming removed 1 base from V and 7 bases from J; junction bases left unmatched: 6. Germline assignment: CDR1 GTSNPN and CDR2 SVGIG (reference sequence). The CDR3 runs to 14 residues. CDR3 nucleotide sequence: TGTGCCTGGAGTGCAGGGGGCGCGGAGAACATTCAGTACTTC. This encodes CAWSAGGAENIQYF.

The CDR3 DNA reads as TGTGCCACCAGCCGGGGGAGGGCTGGGGAAAAACTGTTTTTT. Amino acids: CATSRGRAGEKLFF. The chain is built from TRBV15 and TRBJ1-4; possibly TRBD1 for D (5 bases). The ends were cut back, 5 bases at V and 8 bases at J, with 15 bases in the middle. CDR3 length equals 14 residues. Per germline, CDR1 LNHNV and CDR2 YYDKDF (reference sequence). Together with reference TRBV15 and TRBJ1-4, the CDR3 gives the full variable domain: DAMVIQNPRYQVTQFGKPVTLSCSQTLNHNVMYWYQQKSSQAPKLLFHYYDKDFNNEADTPDNFQSRRPNTSFCFLDIRSPGLGDTAMYLCATSRGRAGEKLFFGSGTQLSVL.

The chain recombines TRBV29-1 with TRBJ2-5, with D possibly matching TRBD1 (6 bases). Trimming left V 7 bases short and J 4 bases short, with 13 bases between. Per the germline V gene, CDR1 is SQVTM and CDR2 is ANQGSEA. The CDR3 is made up of 12 amino acids. DNA of the CDR3: TGCAGCGGATTCGACAGGAGAGAGACCCAGTACTTC. Protein product: CSGFDRRETQYF.

A word on this clone: The junction departs from the called germline gene at one end, perhaps through a read error. The chain uses TRBV6-5 and TRBJ2-1, with D uncertain. CDR1 is MNHEY, CDR2 SVGAGI, per germline. The CDR3 loop spans 12 amino acids. The CDR3 reads CASSYSNNEQFF. CDR3 nucleotides: TGTGCCAGCAGTTACTCCAACAATGAGCAGTTCTTC.

This clone has only a few counts. V and J are TRBV29-1 and TRBJ2-2; D not resolved. Germline V gene data show CDR1 as SQVTM and CDR2 as ANQGSEA. CDR3 length equals 13 residues. The V end lost 5 bases, the J end lost 0 bases, and 7 bases lay between the germline ends. The CDR3 nucleotides are TGCAGCGTTTCTAAGGCGAACACCGGGGAGCTGTTTTTT. Amino acid sequence: CSVSKANTGELFF.

This clone was counted only a few times. The chain couples TRBV4-1 to TRBJ1-2; tentatively, D is TRBD1 (5 bases). The CDR3 consists of 15 residues. Germline V gives CDR1 MGHRA, CDR2 YSYEKL. Deletions cut 0 bases from V and 0 bases from J, with 8 bases between. In nucleotides, the CDR3 is TGCGCCAGCAGCCAAGACGAGGGGACTAACTATGGCTACACCTTC. Its translation is CASSQDEGTNYGYTF.

This chain uses TRBV4-2 with TRBJ2-5; TRBD2 matches 16 bases. From germline, CDR1 is LGHNA and CDR2 YNFKEQ. This CDR3 is built from 22 residues. V trimming: 4 bases; J trimming: 0 bases; junction bases outside the gene matches: 17. In DNA, the CDR3 is TGTGCCAGCAGCCGAGAGGTCACCGGGACTAGCGGGAGGGCCCCTTACCAAGAGACCCAGTACTTC. Encoded protein: CASSREVTGTSGRAPYQETQYF.

This sequence joins TRBV6-5 and TRBJ2-5, with 8 bases lining up with TRBD1. The V and J ends lost 6 bases and 5 bases, in that order; junction bases with no gene match: 11. The CDR3 totals 15 residues. CDR1 MNHEY and CDR2 SVGAGI come from the germline V gene. CDR3 in amino acids: CASSAGTGVVETQYF. CDR3 bases: TGTGCCAGCAGCGCCGGGACAGGAGTTGTGGAGACCCAGTACTTC.

The V and J genes are TRBV9 and TRBJ2-3; D is unclear. Germline V gene lookup returns CDR1 SGDLS and CDR2 YYNGEE. The CDR3 covers 15 residues. Trimming stripped 0 bases from V and 0 bases from J, with 8 bases between. The CDR3 bases are TGTGCCAGCAGCGTAGATTTACCTAGCACAGATACGCAGTATTTT. Translated, it gives CASSVDLPSTDTQYF.

The sample holds one count of this clone. This rearrangement joins TRBV9 to TRBJ2-2; 8 bases are shared with TRBD2. The CDR3 length is 16 residues. After removal of 0 bases from V and 4 bases from J, the junction contained 5 bases not matched to a gene. Germline CDR1 SGDLS, CDR2 YYNGEE. CDR3 DNA sequence: TGTGCCAGCAGCGTAGGGAAGCGGGAGCGCACCGGGGAGCTGTTTTTT. This sequence encodes CASSVGKRERTGELFF.

This clone showed up just a few times. The rearrangement joins TRBV4-2 to TRBJ2-1, with 8 bases matching TRBD2. With 8 bases clipped from V and 8 bases from J, the junction kept 11 bases outside the gene matches. The CDR3 runs 14 residues. Germline CDR1 and CDR2: LGHNA and YNFKEQ. This CDR3 reads CASRRQTGGDEQFF. The CDR3 DNA sequence: TGTGCCAGCCGCCGTCAGACGGGAGGGGATGAGCAGTTCTTC.

The chain is built from TRBV5-1 and TRBJ2-2, with 12 bases fitting TRBD2. The CDR3 has 17 residues. Germline-derived CDR1 and CDR2 are SGHRS and YFSETQ. V shed 0 bases, J shed 4 bases, and the junction held 4 bases outside the gene matches. The CDR3 here is CASSLGLAGAVTGELFF. In DNA, the CDR3 is TGCGCCAGCAGCTTGGGACTAGCGGGAGCTGTCACCGGGGAGCTGTTTTTT. Supplemented by reference TRBV5-1 and TRBJ2-2, the full variable domain reads KAGVTQTPRYLIKTRGQQVTLSCSPISGHRSVSWYQQTPGQGLQFLFEYFSETQRNKGNFPGRFSGRQFSNSRSEMNVSTLELGDSALYLCASSLGLAGAVTGELFFGEGSRLTVL.

As concerns this clone: One junction end disagrees with the germline gene, perhaps due to a read error. Other nucleotide sequences from this sample produce the same CDR3. This sequence joins TRBV30 and TRBJ2-7; D gene ambiguous. Germline loops: CDR1 GTSNPN, CDR2 SVGIG (reference sequence). The CDR3 totals 12 residues. CDR3 sequence (DNA): TGTGCCTTCGAACAAAGCTCCTACGAACAGTACTTC. Its translation is CAFEQSSYEQYF.